Shown below are 11 T cell receptor beta chains from a single sample sequenced in a study of untreated major depressive disorder. Libraries were prepared by immunoSEQ multiplex PCR; TCRdb keeps only in-frame clonotypes and omits some of them. The sample records 20,000 or so clones, approximately 81% being singletons. The specimen sequenced was CD4+ T cells from PBMCs. Every receptor here comes from a woman aged 25 to 39 in good health.

The genes are TRBV27 and TRBJ2-7; 10 positions agree with TRBD2. Trimming at V came to 2 bases and at J to 1 base, leaving 11 bases not matched to a gene. Germline CDR1 is MNHEY and CDR2 is SMNVEV (reference sequence). The length of the CDR3 is 18 residues. The DNA for the CDR3 is TGTGCCAGCAGTTTAGCCCTCCGGACTAGCGGACTATCCTACGAGCAGTACTTC. Its protein is CASSLALRTSGLSYEQYF.

V and J are TRBV2 and TRBJ2-5, with D unclear. The germline V gene encodes CDR1 SNHLY and CDR2 FYNNEI. The CDR3 consists of 12 residues. Deletions cut 7 bases from V and 7 bases from J, with 13 bases between. CDR3 loop: CASNEAMLTQYF. The CDR3 nucleotides are TGTGCCAGCAACGAGGCTATGTTGACCCAGTACTTC.

The chain joins TRBV5-1 to TRBJ2-7, with TRBD1 matching over 9 bases. This CDR3 is built from 14 residues. The germline V gene has CDR1 SGHRS and CDR2 YFSETQ. The trim removed 0 bases at V and 2 bases at J, leaving 0 bases unmatched. DNA for the CDR3: TGCGCCAGCAGCTTGGGACAGGGGGCCTACGAGCAGTACTTC. Residues: CASSLGQGAYEQYF.

The chain employs TRBV5-1 and TRBJ2-7; the match to TRBD1 covers 9 bases. The V and J ends lost 0 bases and 3 bases, in that order; junction bases with no gene match: 7. The CDR3 runs to 16 residues. Germline V gives CDR1 SGHRS, CDR2 YFSETQ. CDR3 coding DNA: TGCGCCAGCAGCTTGGGGCCGACAGGGGGTGGCTACGAGCAGTACTTC. Amino acids: CASSLGPTGGGYEQYF. Using reference TRBV5-1 and TRBJ2-7 for the parts outside the CDR3, the full variable domain is KAGVTQTPRYLIKTRGQQVTLSCSPISGHRSVSWYQQTPGQGLQFLFEYFSETQRNKGNFPGRFSGRQFSNSRSEMNVSTLELGDSALYLCASSLGPTGGGYEQYFGPGTRLTVT.

This clone has more than one count but fewer than ten. This sequence joins TRBV7-9 and TRBJ1-5; D is uncertain. Trimming removed 5 bases from V and 4 bases from J, with 9 bases in between. This CDR3 contains 13 residues. Germline values: CDR1 SEHNR, CDR2 FQNEAQ (reference sequence). CDR3 residues: CASSLGFNQPQHF. CDR3 nucleotides: TGTGCCAGCAGCCTAGGGTTTAATCAGCCCCAGCATTTT.

The genes are TRBV9 and TRBJ2-2; TRBD2 is a possible D gene (5 bases). Germline-derived CDR1 and CDR2 are SGDLS and YYNGEE. The CDR3 contains 15 residues. Between the trimmed V and J ends, which lost 3 bases and 4 bases, there was a span of 13 bases. CDR3 protein: CASSEFGGFTGELFF. The CDR3, as DNA: TGTGCCAGCAGCGAGTTCGGAGGATTCACCGGGGAGCTGTTTTTT.

The chain joins TRBV28 to TRBJ1-2, with a tentative D call TRBD1 (5 bases). The CDR3 sequence is 12 residues long. Germline V gives CDR1 MDHEN, CDR2 SYDVKM. V was shortened by 8 bases and J by 6 bases, with 13 bases between the two germline ends. CDR3 in amino acids: CASSYIRDGYTF. The DNA of the CDR3 is TGTGCCAGCTCATACATCAGGGATGGCTACACCTTC.

This sequence joins TRBV11-3 and TRBJ2-2, with D perhaps matching TRBD2 (5 bases). CDR3 length: 15 amino acids. Deletions cut 4 bases from V and 2 bases from J, with 11 bases between. The germline gives CDR1 SGHNT, CDR2 YENEEA. The CDR3: CASSSWTGNTGELFF. The CDR3 coding sequence is TGTGCCAGCAGCTCCTGGACGGGAAACACCGGGGAGCTGTTTTTT.

The count of this clone is one. The chain employs TRBV6-4 and TRBJ1-1; 9 nucleotides match TRBD1. CDR1 is MRHNA, CDR2 SNTAGT, per germline. The CDR3 loop spans 14 amino acids. V gave up 7 bases and J gave up 2 bases; unmatched junction bases: 5. CDR3 sequence: CASNGTGLNTEAFF. CDR3 nucleotides: TGTGCCAGCAATGGGACAGGGCTTAACACTGAAGCTTTCTTT.

The CDR3 region has the DNA TGTGCCATACACTCCCTCAGTACCTCCGAGCAGTACTTC. Encoded protein: CAIHSLSTSEQYF. The chain carries TRBV2 and TRBJ2-7; D remains unclear. V was cut by 10 bases and J by 6 bases, with 19 bases left in between. Germline CDR1 reads SNHLY; CDR2 reads FYNNEI. CDR3 size: 13 residues.

This clone showed up just once. The gene calls are TRBV5-1 and TRBJ2-3; 8 positions agree with TRBD1. V was pared by 4 bases and J by 2 bases, with 9 bases of the junction left unmatched. CDR3 length: 16 amino acids. Germline V gene sequence: CDR1 SGHRS, CDR2 YFSETQ. This chain's CDR3 is CASSTGSTGATDTQYF. The DNA for the CDR3 is TGCGCCAGCAGCACGGGGTCGACAGGGGCCACAGATACGCAGTATTTT.